A single T cell receptor (beta chain) is shown here with its context. As originally analysed: Reference gene primer amplification gave nucleated cell count estimates. Libraries were prepared by immunoSEQ multiplex PCR; TCRdb keeps only in-frame clonotypes and omits some of them. The D gene and trimming were derived from the DNA, and the V and J assignments and clone size from that table. The table has some 240,000 clones, roughly 84% seen once. This sample was included in a study of blood T cell repertoires in COVID-19. The CDR3 runs to 14 residues. Trimming cost V 8 bases and J 1 base; bases outside gene matches: 7. CDR1 and CDR2 from the germline V gene are GTSNPN and SVGIG (reference sequence).

The receptor comes from a woman in her thirties or forties who had recovered from COVID-19. Sequenced sample: peripheral blood. The V call is TRBV30, the J call TRBJ2-3, with 9 bases lining up with TRBD2. CDR3 nucleotide sequence: TGTGCCGGCGGGGGGGCCGGTGGCACAGATACGCAGTATTTT. The encoded protein is CAGGGAGGTDTQYF.